This T cell receptor (beta chain) was sequenced in a study of cytomegalovirus exposure and HLA in healthy donors. Study observations and caveats: It was 150 to 200 TCR beta chains that were listed as cytomegalovirus-associated.

This CDR3 region has 14 residues. The germline V gene has CDR1 SGHRS and CDR2 YFSETQ. V was clipped by 0 bases and J by 4 bases, with 9 bases between them. About this clone itself: As yet, its antigen is unknown.

It was with 60 Vbeta and 13 Jbeta primers that the PCR ran. The assay was immunoSEQ multiplex PCR, and TCRdb's table has in-frame clones only and misses some. The sample records about 260,000 clones, around four fifths being singletons. The sequence derives from a woman between 35 and 50 years old in good health and CMV-seropositive. This sequence joins TRBV5-1 and TRBJ2-3; D perhaps matches TRBD2 (6 bases). The source material was PBMCs. The CDR3 loop is CASSLGDSPDTQYF. CDR3 DNA sequence: TGCGCCAGCAGCTTGGGGGACTCTCCAGATACGCAGTATTTT.